Below are 11 T cell receptor beta chains sequenced from a single sample in a study of vaccination effects on CD4 cells after COVID-19. Measured with immunoSEQ multiplex PCR; TCRdb has only the in-frame clones, and not every one. This sample has tens of thousands of clones, with around 77% found just once. A 10-day culture period preceded the isolation of CD4+ T cells. These receptors' targets are unknown. The specimen comprised CD4+ T cells from PBMCs cultured without peptide, sampled before COVID-19 vaccination. Receptor source: a human donor who received a COVID-19 vaccine.

The chain joins TRBV30 to TRBJ1-2; weak D call: TRBD1 (6 bases). The CDR3 spans 13 residues. Germline V lookup: CDR1 GTSNPN, CDR2 SVGIG (reference sequence). V dropped 2 bases and J dropped 3 bases, with 10 bases sitting between them. The CDR3 here is CAWSSGVDYGYTF. Here the CDR3 DNA reads TGTGCCTGGAGTTCAGGGGTCGACTATGGCTACACCTTC. The full variable domain, completed using reference TRBV30 and TRBJ1-2, is SQTIHQWPATLVQPVGSPLSLECTVEGTSNPNLYWYRQAAGRGLQLLFYSVGIGQISSEVPQNLSASRPQDRQFILSSKKLLLSDSGFYLCAWSSGVDYGYTFGSGTRLTVV.

The V gene is TRBV5-5, the J gene TRBJ2-2, with 7 nucleotides matching TRBD1. CDR1 is SGHKS, CDR2 YYEKEE, per germline (reference sequence). This CDR3 contains 14 residues. Germline trimming cut 6 bases from V and 4 bases from J; bases unmatched to any gene: 6. The CDR3 spells CASTPDRVTGELFF. The DNA for the CDR3 is TGTGCCAGCACCCCCGACAGGGTCACCGGGGAGCTGTTTTTT.

The chain recombines TRBV6-5 with TRBJ1-2, with 9 nucleotides matching TRBD1. The CDR3 is made up of 14 amino acids. With V trimmed by 8 bases and J by 4 bases, 8 bases remained unmatched. CDR1 MNHEY and CDR2 SVGAGI come from the germline V gene. In DNA form, the CDR3 reads TGTGCCAGCGCCCCGGGACAGGGCTCCTATGGCTACACCTTC. Translation gives CASAPGQGSYGYTF.

The chain employs TRBV3-1 (or the pseudogene TRBV3-2) and TRBJ2-2, with TRBD2 identical over 14 bases. This CDR3 is built from 18 residues. Germline loops: CDR1 LGHDT, CDR2 YNNKEL (reference sequence). V gave up 0 bases and J gave up 5 bases; unmatched junction bases: 5. CDR3 DNA: TGTGCCAGCAGCCAAGATCCGGGGACTAGCGGGGGAACCGGGGAGCTGTTTTTT. Translated: CASSQDPGTSGGTGELFF.

The chain links TRBV29-1 to TRBJ2-5; a weak D match, TRBD1 (6 bases). The CDR3 sequence is 12 residues long. V gave up 6 bases and J gave up 3 bases, with 11 bases separating them. The germline CDR1 and CDR2 sequences are SQVTM and ANQGSEA. The CDR3 is CSVRDIEETQYF. As DNA, the CDR3 is TGCAGCGTCCGGGACATAGAAGAGACCCAGTACTTC.

There are a few counts of this clone. The rearrangement uses TRBV19 and TRBJ1-6; a weak D match, TRBD1 (6 bases). This CDR3 contains 14 residues. Trimming took 10 bases from V and 8 from J, leaving 18 bases between them. Germline-derived CDR1 and CDR2 are LNHDA and SQIVND (reference sequence). CDR3: CATSRGTTDSPLHF. The DNA of the CDR3 is TGTGCCACCTCCCGGGGGACAACGGATTCACCCCTCCACTTT.

This chain uses TRBV12-2 with TRBJ1-4. TRBV12-2 is noted as a pseudogene. This CDR3 has 17 amino acids. CDR3 sequence: CASRFNSRGTTNEKLFF. The DNA for the CDR3 is TGTGCAAGTCGCTTTAATTCACGCGGAACAACTAATGAAAAACTGTTTTTT.

The chain is built from TRBV7-3 and TRBJ1-6; the match to TRBD1 covers 8 bases. Germline V gene data show CDR1 as SGHTA and CDR2 as FQGTGA. V lost 4 bases, J lost 10 bases, and 6 bases stayed unmatched. The CDR3 loop spans 14 amino acids. As DNA, the CDR3 is TGTGCCAGCAGCTCGACGCGACAGGGGTCACCCCTCCACTTT. Translating gives CASSSTRQGSPLHF. Filled out from reference TRBV7-3 and TRBJ1-6, the complete variable domain reads GAGVSQTPSNKVTEKGKYVELRCDPISGHTALYWYRQSLGQGPEFLIYFQGTGAADDSGLPNDRFFAVRPEGSVSTLKIQRTERGDSAVYLCASSSTRQGSPLHFGNGTRLTVT.

The V and J genes are TRBV18 and TRBJ2-2; TRBD2 agrees at 8 bases. The CDR3 is made up of 14 amino acids. Losses at the gene ends were 5 bases for V and 6 bases for J; bases not matched to a gene: 5. Germline values: CDR1 KGHSH, CDR2 LQKENI. The CDR3 loop reads CASSSTSGPGELFF. In DNA form, the CDR3 reads TGTGCCAGCTCATCAACTAGCGGCCCCGGGGAGCTGTTTTTT. The entire variable domain, with the rest obtained from reference TRBV18 and TRBJ2-2, is as follows: NAGVMQNPRHLVRRRGQEARLRCSPMKGHSHVYWYRQLPEEGLKFMVYLQKENIIDESGMPKERFSAEFPKEGPSILRIQQVVRGDSAAYFCASSSTSGPGELFFGEGSRLTVL.

CDR3 in amino acids: CASSPRQGNLDTQYF. The CDR3 DNA follows: TGTGCCAGCAGCCCCCGACAGGGGAATTTGGATACGCAGTATTTT. The chain couples TRBV9 to TRBJ2-3; 8 nucleotides match TRBD1. Germline assignment: CDR1 SGDLS and CDR2 YYNGEE. The J segment lost 6 bases and the V segment lost 4 bases, leaving 10 bases of the junction unmatched. The CDR3 consists of 15 residues.

V usage is TRBV20-1 and J usage is TRBJ1-1, with no clear D. CDR3 size: 14 residues. V lost 3 bases and J lost 1, with 12 bases in between. CDR1 DFQATT and CDR2 SNEGSKA come from the germline V gene (reference sequence). The CDR3 DNA reads as TGCAGTGCTAGTAAGGCCGCCGAGAACACTGAAGCTTTCTTT. This translates into CSASKAAENTEAFF.